This T cell receptor beta chain stems from a study of T cell changes during pregnancy in multiple sclerosis. Here immunoSEQ multiplex PCR was the method, and the copy in TCRdb shows in-frame clones only, minus some. Altogether about 80,000 clones are present, more than 90% being singletons, with the ten largest covering 0.21%. CDR3 length equals 13 residues. V lost 6 bases, J lost 5 bases, and 11 bases lay in between. Germline loops: CDR1 ENHRY, CDR2 SYGVKD. This TCR came from a female donor with multiple sclerosis, enrolled in a pregnancy study. The V gene is TRBV10-3, the J gene TRBJ2-1; no definite D call. The input for sequencing was CD4+ T cells from peripheral blood mononuclear cells, taken before pregnancy. As DNA, the CDR3 is TGTGCCATCAGCCCCCATGTTGACAATGAGCAGTTCTTC. Its translation is CAISPHVDNEQFF.